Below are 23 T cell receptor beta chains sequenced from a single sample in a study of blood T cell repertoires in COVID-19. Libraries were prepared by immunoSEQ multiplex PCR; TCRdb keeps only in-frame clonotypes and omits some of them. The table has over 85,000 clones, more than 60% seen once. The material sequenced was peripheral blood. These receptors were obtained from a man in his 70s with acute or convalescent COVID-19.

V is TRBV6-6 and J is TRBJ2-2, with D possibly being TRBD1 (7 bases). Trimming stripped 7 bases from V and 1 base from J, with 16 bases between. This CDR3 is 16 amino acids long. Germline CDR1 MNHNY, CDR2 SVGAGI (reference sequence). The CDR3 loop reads CASIRGGTENTGELFF. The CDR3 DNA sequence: TGTGCCAGCATCCGAGGGGGGACAGAGAACACCGGGGAGCTGTTTTTT.

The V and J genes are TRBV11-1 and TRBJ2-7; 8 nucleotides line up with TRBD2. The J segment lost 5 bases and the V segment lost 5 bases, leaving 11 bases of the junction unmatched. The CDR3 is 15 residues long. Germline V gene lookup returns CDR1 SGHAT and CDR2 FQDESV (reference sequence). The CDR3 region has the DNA TGTGCCAGCAGCCGTAACGTAGCGGGATGGGACGAGCAGTACTTC. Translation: CASSRNVAGWDEQYF.

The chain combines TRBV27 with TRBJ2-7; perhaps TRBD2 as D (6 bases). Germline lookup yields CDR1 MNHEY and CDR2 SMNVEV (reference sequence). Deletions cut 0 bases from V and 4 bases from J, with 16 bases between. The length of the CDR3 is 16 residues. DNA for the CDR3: TGTGCCAGCAGTTTATCAGGCGGGGAGAGGGCGTACGAGCAGTACTTC. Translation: CASSLSGGERAYEQYF.

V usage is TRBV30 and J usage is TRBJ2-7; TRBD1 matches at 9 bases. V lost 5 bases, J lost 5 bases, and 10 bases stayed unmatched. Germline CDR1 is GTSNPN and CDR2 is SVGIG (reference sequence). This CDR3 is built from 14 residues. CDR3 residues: CAWGTGTGFHEQYF. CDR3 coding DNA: TGTGCCTGGGGGACCGGGACAGGGTTCCACGAGCAGTACTTC.

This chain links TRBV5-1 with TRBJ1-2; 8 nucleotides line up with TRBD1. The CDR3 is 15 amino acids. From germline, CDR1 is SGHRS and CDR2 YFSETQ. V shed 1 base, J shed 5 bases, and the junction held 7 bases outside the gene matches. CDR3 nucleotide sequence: TGCGCCAGCAGCTTGCTGCAGGGGGCTCGGTATGGCTACACCTTC. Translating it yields CASSLLQGARYGYTF.

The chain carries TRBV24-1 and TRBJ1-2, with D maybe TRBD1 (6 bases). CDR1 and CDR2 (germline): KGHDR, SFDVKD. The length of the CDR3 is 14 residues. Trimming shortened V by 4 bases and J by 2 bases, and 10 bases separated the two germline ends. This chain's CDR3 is CATSEPDRNYGYTF. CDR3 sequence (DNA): TGTGCCACCAGTGAACCGGACAGAAACTATGGCTACACCTTC.

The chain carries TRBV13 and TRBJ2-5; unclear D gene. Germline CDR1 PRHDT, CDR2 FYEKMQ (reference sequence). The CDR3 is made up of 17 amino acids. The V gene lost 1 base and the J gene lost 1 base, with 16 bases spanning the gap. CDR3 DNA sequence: TGTGCCAGCAGCTTAGAACGAGGTCAAGCGTCCCAAGAGACCCAGTACTTC. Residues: CASSLERGQASQETQYF.

CDR3 protein: CSVAPAGGTTDTQYF. In DNA, the CDR3 is TGCAGCGTCGCACCCGCAGGGGGGACCACAGATACGCAGTATTTT. The genes are TRBV29-1 and TRBJ2-3; TRBD1 is a possible D gene (7 bases). V shed 6 bases and J shed 2 bases, with 18 bases lying between them. Germline lookup yields CDR1 SQVTM and CDR2 ANQGSEA. The CDR3 has 15 residues.

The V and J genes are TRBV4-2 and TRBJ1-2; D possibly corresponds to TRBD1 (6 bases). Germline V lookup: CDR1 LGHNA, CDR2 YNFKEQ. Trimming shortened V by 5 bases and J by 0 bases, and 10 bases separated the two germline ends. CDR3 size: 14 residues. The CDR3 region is CASSKDRANYGYTF. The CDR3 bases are TGTGCCAGCAGCAAGGACAGAGCTAACTATGGCTACACCTTC.

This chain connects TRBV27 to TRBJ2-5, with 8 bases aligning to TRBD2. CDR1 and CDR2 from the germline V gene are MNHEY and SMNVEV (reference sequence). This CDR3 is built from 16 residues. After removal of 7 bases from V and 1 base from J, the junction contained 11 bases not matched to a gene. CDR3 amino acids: CASTPKAGVSQETQYF. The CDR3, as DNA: TGTGCCAGCACCCCTAAAGCGGGGGTTTCCCAAGAGACCCAGTACTTC.

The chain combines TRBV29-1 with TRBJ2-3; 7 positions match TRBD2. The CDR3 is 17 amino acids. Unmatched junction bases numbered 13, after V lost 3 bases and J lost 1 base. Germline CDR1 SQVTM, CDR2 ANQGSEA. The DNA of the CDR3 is TGCAGCGTTGAGGGGGGAGGGCAGGATTGGGGCACAGATACGCAGTATTTT. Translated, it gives CSVEGGGQDWGTDTQYF.

The CDR3 is CASGLADGRAGRTGELFF. The CDR3 region has the DNA TGTGCTAGTGGTTTAGCGGACGGGAGGGCCGGGCGCACCGGGGAGCTGTTTTTT. J is TRBJ2-2 and V is TRBV12-5, with 8 bases lining up with TRBD2. V was pared by 3 bases and J by 4 bases, with 13 bases of the junction left unmatched. The CDR3 totals 18 residues. CDR1 is LGHNT and CDR2 is FRNRAP in the germline V gene.

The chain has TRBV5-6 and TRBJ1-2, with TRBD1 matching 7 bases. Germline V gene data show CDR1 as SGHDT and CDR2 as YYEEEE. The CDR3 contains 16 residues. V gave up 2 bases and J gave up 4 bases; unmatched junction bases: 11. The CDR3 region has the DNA TGTGCCAGCAGCTTAAAAACCACAGGGGATCTCTATGGCTACACCTTC. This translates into CASSLKTTGDLYGYTF.

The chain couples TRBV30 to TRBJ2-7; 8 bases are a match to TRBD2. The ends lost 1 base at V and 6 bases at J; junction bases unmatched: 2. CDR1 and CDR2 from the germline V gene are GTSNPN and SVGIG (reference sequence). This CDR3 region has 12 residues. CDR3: CAWSGTSSEQYF. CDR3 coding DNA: TGTGCCTGGAGTGGGACTAGCAGCGAGCAGTACTTC.

DNA for the CDR3: TGTGCCAGCAGTTTTCAAGCGGGGACGAGCAATCAGCCCCAGCATTTT. Translation: CASSFQAGTSNQPQHF. The chain is built from TRBV28 and TRBJ1-5, with a possible D match to TRBD1 (5 bases). Germline loops: CDR1 MDHEN, CDR2 SYDVKM. The CDR3 covers 16 residues. The V and J ends lost 3 bases and 1 base respectively, with 13 bases between them.

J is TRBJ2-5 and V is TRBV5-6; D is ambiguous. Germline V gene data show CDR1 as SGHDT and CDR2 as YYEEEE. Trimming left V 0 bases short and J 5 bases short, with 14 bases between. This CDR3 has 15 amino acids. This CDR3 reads CASSLDGGTVETQYF. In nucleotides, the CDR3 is TGTGCCAGCAGCTTGGATGGTGGTACGGTGGAGACCCAGTACTTC. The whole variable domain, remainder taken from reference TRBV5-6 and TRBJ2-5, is DAGVTQSPTHLIKTRGQQVTLRCSPKSGHDTVSWYQQALGQGPQFIFQYYEEEERQRGNFPDRFSGHQFPNYSSELNVNALLLGDSALYLCASSLDGGTVETQYFGPGTRLLVL.

The DNA of the CDR3 is TGTGCCAGCTCACCAACACAGGGAGGGGAAAAACTGTTTTTT. Amino acids: CASSPTQGGEKLFF. The chain links TRBV18 to TRBJ1-4; a weak D match, TRBD1 (6 bases). V was shortened by 2 bases and J by 8 bases, with 12 bases between the two germline ends. Germline assignment: CDR1 KGHSH and CDR2 LQKENI. The CDR3 has 14 residues.

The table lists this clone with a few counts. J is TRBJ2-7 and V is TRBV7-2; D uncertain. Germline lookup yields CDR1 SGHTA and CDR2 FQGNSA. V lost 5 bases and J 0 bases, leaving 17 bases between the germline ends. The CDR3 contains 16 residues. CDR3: CASSHHGRSSSYEQYF. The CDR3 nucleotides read TGTGCCAGCAGCCATCATGGTCGGTCGAGCTCCTACGAGCAGTACTTC.

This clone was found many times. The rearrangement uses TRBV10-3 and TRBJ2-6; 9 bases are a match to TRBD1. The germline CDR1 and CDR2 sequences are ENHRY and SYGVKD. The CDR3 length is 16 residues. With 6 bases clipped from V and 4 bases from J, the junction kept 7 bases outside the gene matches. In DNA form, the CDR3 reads TGTGCCATCAGAACCGGGACAGGGCCAGGGGCCAACGTCCTGACTTTC. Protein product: CAIRTGTGPGANVLTF.

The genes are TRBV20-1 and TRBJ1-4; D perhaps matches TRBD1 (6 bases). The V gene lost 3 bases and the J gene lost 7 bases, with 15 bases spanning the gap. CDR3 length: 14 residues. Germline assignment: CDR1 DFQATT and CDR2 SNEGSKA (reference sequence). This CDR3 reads CSASGAGVIEKLFF. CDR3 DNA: TGCAGTGCTAGTGGGGCAGGGGTAATTGAAAAACTGTTTTTT.

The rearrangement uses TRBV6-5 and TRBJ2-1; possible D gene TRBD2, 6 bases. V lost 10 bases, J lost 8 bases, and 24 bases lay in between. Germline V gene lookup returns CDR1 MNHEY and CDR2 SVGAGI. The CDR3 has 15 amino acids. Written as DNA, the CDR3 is TGTGCCACCAAGCTCTCCACGCTCGCGGGGCATGAGCAGTTCTTC. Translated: CATKLSTLAGHEQFF.

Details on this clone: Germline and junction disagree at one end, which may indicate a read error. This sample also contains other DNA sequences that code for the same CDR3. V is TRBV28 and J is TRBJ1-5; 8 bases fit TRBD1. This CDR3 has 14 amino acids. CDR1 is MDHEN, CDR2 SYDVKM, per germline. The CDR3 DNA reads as TGTGCCAGCAGTTTATCAGGGGGCAACCAGCCCCAGCATTTT. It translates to CASSLSGGNQPQHF.

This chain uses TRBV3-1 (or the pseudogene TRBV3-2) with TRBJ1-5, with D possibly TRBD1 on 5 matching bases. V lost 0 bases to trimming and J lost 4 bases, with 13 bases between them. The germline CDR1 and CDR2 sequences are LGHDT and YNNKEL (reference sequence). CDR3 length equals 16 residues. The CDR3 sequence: CASSQDIPGRNQPQHF. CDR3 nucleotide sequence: TGTGCCAGCAGCCAAGATATCCCAGGGCGAAATCAGCCCCAGCATTTT.